Below, one T cell receptor (beta chain) is given with its context. The read stops 3 residues short of the end of the CDR3; the missing end is completed from the germline J gene. This CDR3 region has 13 residues. V was trimmed by 3 bases and J by 5 bases, leaving 10 bases between them. Germline assignment: CDR1 DFQATT and CDR2 SNEGSKA (reference sequence). This record comes from a study of T cells in women clearing cervical HPV infection. About the research overall: Cases: HPV16-related CIN3 or worse on histology, 2 invasive cancers.

Clones were sequenced by immunoSEQ multiplex PCR, and TCRdb holds only the in-frame ones, with some missing. The sample table includes some 43,000 clones. This receptor was identified in a woman between 18 and 75 years old with a cervical HPV16 infection that either progressed to CIN3+ or cleared (not recorded which). The material sequenced was blood buffy coat. The chain has TRBV20-1 and TRBJ2-2; D is perhaps TRBD1 (6 bases). CDR3 protein: CSASRGRTGELFF. CDR3 DNA, as far as it was read: TGCAGTGCTAGCAGGGGCCGTACCGGGGAG.